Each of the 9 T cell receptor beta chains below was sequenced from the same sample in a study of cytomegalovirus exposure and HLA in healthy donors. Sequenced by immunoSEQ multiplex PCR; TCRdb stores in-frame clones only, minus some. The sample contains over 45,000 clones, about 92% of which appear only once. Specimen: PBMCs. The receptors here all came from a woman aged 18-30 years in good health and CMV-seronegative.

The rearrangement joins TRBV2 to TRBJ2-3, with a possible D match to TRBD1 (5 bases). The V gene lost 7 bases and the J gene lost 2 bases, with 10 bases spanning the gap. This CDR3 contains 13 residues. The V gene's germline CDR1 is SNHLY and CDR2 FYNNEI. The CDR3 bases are TGTGCCAGCAAGACAGATATCACAGATACGCAGTATTTT. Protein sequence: CASKTDITDTQYF.

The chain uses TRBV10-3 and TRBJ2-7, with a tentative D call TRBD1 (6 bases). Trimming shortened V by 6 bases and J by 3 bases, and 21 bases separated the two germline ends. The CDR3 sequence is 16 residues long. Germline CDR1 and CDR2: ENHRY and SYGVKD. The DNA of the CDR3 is TGTGCCATCAGCAGCTCAACAAGGACAGTAGTCTACGAGCAGTACTTC. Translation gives CAISSSTRTVVYEQYF.

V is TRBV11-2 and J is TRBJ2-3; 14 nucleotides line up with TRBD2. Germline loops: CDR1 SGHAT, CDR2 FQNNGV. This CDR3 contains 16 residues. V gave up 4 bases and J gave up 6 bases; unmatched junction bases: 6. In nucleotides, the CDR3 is TGTGCCAGCAGCTCGGGACTAGCGGGAGCGGTGGATACGCAGTATTTT. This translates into CASSSGLAGAVDTQYF.

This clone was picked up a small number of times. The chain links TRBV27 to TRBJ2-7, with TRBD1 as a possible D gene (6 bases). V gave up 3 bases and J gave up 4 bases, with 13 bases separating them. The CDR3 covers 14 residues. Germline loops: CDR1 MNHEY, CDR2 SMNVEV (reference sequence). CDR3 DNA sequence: TGTGCCAGCAGTTTGGGCAGGGGAACGTACGAGCAGTACTTC. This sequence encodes CASSLGRGTYEQYF.

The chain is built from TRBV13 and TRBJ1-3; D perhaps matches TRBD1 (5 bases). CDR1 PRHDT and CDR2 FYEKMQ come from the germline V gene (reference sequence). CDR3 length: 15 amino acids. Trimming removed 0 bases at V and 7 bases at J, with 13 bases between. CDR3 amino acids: CASSLGRQGPNTIYF. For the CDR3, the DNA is TGTGCCAGCAGCTTAGGGCGGCAGGGCCCGAACACCATATATTTT.

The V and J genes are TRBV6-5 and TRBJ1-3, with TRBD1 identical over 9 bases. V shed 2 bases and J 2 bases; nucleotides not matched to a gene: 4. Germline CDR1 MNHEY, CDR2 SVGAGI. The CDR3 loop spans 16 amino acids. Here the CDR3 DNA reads TGTGCCAGCAGTTACGATACAGGGGGCCCTGGAAACACCATATATTTT. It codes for CASSYDTGGPGNTIYF.

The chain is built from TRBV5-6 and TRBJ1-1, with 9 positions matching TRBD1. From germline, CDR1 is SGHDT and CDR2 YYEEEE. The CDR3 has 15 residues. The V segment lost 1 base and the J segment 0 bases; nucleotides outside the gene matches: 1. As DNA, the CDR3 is TGTGCCAGCAGCTTGACAGGGGGCGTGAACACTGAAGCTTTCTTT. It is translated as CASSLTGGVNTEAFF.

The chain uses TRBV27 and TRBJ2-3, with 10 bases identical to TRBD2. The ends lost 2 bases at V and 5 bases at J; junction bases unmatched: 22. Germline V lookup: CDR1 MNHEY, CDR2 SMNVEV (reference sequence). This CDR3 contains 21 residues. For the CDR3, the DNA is TGTGCCAGCAGTTTAAGAGTATTCGGCAGGGAGCGGGAGGGCCAACAAGATACGCAGTATTTT. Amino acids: CASSLRVFGREREGQQDTQYF.

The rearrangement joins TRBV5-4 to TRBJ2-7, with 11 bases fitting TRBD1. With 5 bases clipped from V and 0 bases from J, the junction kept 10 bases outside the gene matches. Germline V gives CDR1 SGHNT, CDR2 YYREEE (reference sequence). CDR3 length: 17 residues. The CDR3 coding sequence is TGTGCCAGCAGTTACGCCCCGGGACAGGGGGTCTCCTACGAGCAGTACGTC. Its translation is CASSYAPGQGVSYEQYV.